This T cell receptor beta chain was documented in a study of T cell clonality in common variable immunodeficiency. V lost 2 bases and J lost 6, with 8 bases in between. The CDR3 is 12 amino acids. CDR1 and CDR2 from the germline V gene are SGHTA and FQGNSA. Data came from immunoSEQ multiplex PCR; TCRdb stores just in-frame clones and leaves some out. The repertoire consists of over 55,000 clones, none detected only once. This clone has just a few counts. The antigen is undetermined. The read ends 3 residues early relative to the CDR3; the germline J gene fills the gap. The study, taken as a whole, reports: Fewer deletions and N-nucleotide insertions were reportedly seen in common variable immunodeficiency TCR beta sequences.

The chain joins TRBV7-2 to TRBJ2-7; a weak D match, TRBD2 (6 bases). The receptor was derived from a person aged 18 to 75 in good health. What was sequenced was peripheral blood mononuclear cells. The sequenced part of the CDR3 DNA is TGTGCCAGCAGCTTATACGGGGGCGAG. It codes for CASSLYGGE. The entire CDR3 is CASSLYGGEQYF.